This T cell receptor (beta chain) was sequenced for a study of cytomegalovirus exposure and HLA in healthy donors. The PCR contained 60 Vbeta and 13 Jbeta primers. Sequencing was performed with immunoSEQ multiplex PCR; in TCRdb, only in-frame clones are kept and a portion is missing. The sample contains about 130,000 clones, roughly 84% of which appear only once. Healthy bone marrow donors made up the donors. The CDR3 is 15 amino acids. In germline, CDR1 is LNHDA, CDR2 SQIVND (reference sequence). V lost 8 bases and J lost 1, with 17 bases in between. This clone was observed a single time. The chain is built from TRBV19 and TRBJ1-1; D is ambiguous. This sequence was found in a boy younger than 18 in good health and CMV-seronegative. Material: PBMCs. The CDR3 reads CASSESALPNTEAFF. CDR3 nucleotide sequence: TGTGCCAGTTCAGAATCTGCCTTACCGAACACTGAAGCTTTCTTT.